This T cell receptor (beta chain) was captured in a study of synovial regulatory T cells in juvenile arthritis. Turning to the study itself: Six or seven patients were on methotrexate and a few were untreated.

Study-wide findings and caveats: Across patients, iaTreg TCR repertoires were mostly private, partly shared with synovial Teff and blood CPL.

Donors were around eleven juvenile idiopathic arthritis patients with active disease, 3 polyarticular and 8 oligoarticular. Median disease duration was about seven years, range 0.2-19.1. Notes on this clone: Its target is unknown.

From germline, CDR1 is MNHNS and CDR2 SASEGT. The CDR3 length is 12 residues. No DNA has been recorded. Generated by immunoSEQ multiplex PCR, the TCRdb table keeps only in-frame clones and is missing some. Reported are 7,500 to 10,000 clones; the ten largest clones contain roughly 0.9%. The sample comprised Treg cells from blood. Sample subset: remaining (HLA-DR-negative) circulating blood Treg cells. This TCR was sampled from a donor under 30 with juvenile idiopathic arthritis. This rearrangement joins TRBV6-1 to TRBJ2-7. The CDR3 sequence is CASSEDRYEQYF.